These T cell receptor beta chains were read from a single sample in a study of T cells in Graves' hyperthyroidism and ophthalmopathy. Via MiXCR, TCRdb re-called the multiplex PCR reads, giving one row per CDR3 protein. The sample carries over 650,000 distinct CDR3 sequences, 15% to 20% recorded once. Sequenced sample: blood. The receptors were sampled from a man aged 18 to 30 with Graves' hyperthyroidism. The CDR3 runs from the conserved cysteine through the conserved F or W. Fields, in order: clone size, V gene, D gene, J gene, CDR3 protein, CDR3 DNA. D genes are given only for firm matches. Clone size is not always given. Where it is, it says once, few, many or a class for expanded clones.

few	TRBV6-1	TRBD2	TRBJ2-1	CASSGIRLADYNEQFF	TGTGCCAGCAGCGGGATAAGGCTAGCGGACTACAATGAGCAGTTCTTC
.	TRBV27	TRBD2	TRBJ2-7	CASSRSRDYYEQYF	TGTGCCAGCAGTCGGAGCCGGGACTACTACGAGCAGTACTTC
.	TRBV6-6	.	TRBJ2-7	CASSYRDRPYEQYF	TGTGCCAGCAGTTACCGAGACAGGCCCTACGAGCAGTACTTC
few	TRBV6-1	TRBD2	TRBJ2-3	CASSGYGPAGVSTDTQYF	TGTGCCAGCAGTGGCTATGGCCCAGCGGGAGTTAGCACAGATACGCAGTATTTT
.	TRBV25-1	TRBD2	TRBJ2-2	CASTPGASGRTGELFF	TGTGCCAGCACCCCCGGGGCTAGCGGGAGGACCGGGGAGCTGTTTTTT
few	TRBV2	TRBD1	TRBJ1-2	CASMGQGIHNYGYTF	TGTGCCAGCATGGGACAGGGGATCCATAACTATGGCTACACCTTC
many	TRBV20-1	.	TRBJ1-2	CSARDKAYYGYTF	TGCAGTGCTAGAGATAAGGCTTACTATGGCTACACCTTC
few	TRBV30	.	TRBJ1-1	CAWSRRTNTKAFF	TGTGCCTGGAGTAGACGGACGAACACTAAAGCTTTCTTT
.	TRBV11-1	TRBD2	TRBJ2-2	CASSFLGLAGTGELFF	TGTGCCAGCAGCTTTCTGGGACTAGCAGGGACCGGGGAGCTGTTTTTT
many	TRBV20-1	.	TRBJ2-7	CSARDPYREPYEQYF	TGCAGTGCTAGAGATCCCTACAGGGAACCCTACGAGCAGTACTTC
many	TRBV2	TRBD1	TRBJ2-7	CASSGTGTGSYEQYF	TGTGCCAGCAGTGGTACCGGGACAGGTTCCTACGAGCAGTACTTC
many	TRBV3-1	TRBD2	TRBJ2-1	CASSPAPSGNEQFF	TGTGCCAGCAGCCCTGCTCCTAGCGGCAATGAGCAGTTCTTC
many	TRBV28	.	TRBJ2-3	CASSQKLAASTDTQYF	TGTGCCAGCAGTCAAAAATTAGCGGCCTCCACAGATACGCAGTATTTT
few	TRBV11-3	TRBD1	TRBJ2-2	CASSSGQGDSGELFF	TGTGCCAGCAGCTCGGGACAGGGGGATAGCGGGGAGCTGTTTTTT
many	TRBV30	.	TRBJ2-3	CAWSPAATTLDTQYF	TGTGCCTGGAGCCCCGCGGCTACAACTCTTGATACGCAGTATTTT
few	TRBV7-9	.	TRBJ1-2	CASSPGEDGYTF	TGTGCCAGCAGCCCGGGGGAGGATGGCTACACCTTC
few	TRBV10-3	TRBD1	TRBJ1-1	CATDIRQGAVLTEAFF	TGTGCCACCGACATTAGACAGGGGGCCGTCCTCACTGAAGCTTTCTTT